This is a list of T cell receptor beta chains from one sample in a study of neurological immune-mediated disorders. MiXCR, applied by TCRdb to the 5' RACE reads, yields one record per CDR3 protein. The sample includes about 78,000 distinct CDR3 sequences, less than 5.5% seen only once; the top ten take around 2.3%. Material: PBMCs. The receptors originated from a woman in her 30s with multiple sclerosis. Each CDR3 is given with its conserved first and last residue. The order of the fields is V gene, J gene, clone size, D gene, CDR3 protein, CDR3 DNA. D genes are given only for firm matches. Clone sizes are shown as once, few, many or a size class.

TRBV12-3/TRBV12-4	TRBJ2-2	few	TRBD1	CASRRGQGRTGELFF	TGTGCCAGCAGGCGGGGACAGGGGAGAACCGGGGAGCTGTTTTTT
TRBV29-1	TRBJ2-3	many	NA	CSVRGAFLGDTQYF	TGCAGCGTTCGTGGAGCTTTTCTGGGAGATACGCAGTATTTT
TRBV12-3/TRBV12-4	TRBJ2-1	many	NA	CASSSFGRPGENEQFF	TGTGCCAGCAGTTCTTTTGGTAGGCCGGGGGAAAATGAGCAGTTCTTC
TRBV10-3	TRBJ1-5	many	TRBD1	CAISQTGTGDSNQPQHF	TGTGCCATCAGCCAAACCGGGACAGGGGATAGCAATCAGCCCCAGCATTTT
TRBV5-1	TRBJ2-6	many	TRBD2	CASSRLAGSSGANVLTF	TGCGCCAGCAGCAGACTAGCGGGCAGCTCTGGGGCCAACGTCCTGACTTTC
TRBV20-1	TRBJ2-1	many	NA	CSARFPGSSYNEQFF	TGCAGTGCTAGATTCCCCGGGAGCTCCTACAATGAGCAGTTCTTC
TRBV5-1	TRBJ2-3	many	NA	CASSLLETTISTDTQYF	TGCGCCAGCAGCTTGTTGGAGACCACGATCAGCACAGATACGCAGTATTTT
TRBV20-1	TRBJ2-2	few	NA	CSAPRGPGELFF	TGCAGTGCTCCGCGGGGGCCCGGGGAGCTGTTTTTT
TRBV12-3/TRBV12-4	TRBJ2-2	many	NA	CASSASGISGELFF	TGTGCCAGCAGTGCTTCGGGGATTTCCGGGGAGCTGTTTTTT
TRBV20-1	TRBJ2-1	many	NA	CSAREEGRGGRQFF	TGCAGTGCTAGAGAGGAAGGTCGCGGGGGCAGGCAGTTCTTC